The TCR beta chain under discussion was sequenced for a study of blood T cell repertoires in COVID-19. For the study at large: Italy, Spain and the United States were the sources of the convalescent and acute COVID-19 samples.

The CDR3 has 14 amino acids. Germline V gene sequence: CDR1 SGHTA, CDR2 FQGNSA. The trim removed 4 bases at V and 3 bases at J, leaving 4 bases unmatched. Only in-frame clones appear in the TCRdb table, and some are missing; sequencing was by immunoSEQ multiplex PCR. The top ten hold about 4% of the sample, which has roughly 150,000 clones, about 81% seen once. The specimen sequenced was peripheral blood. The sequence derives from a woman at least 80 years old with acute or convalescent COVID-19. The genes are TRBV7-2 and TRBJ1-2; 8 bases align to TRBD1. In DNA, the CDR3 is TGTGCCAGCAGCTCACAGGGGGTGTACTATGGCTACACCTTC. It translates to CASSSQGVYYGYTF.